These T cell receptor beta chains were read from a single sample in a study of OX40 agonist ivuxolimab in advanced cancers. Some clones are missing from TCRdb's copy, which holds only in-frame ones; the method was immunoSEQ multiplex PCR. The data hold roughly 60,000 clones, with around 83% observed a single time. The specimen was CD4+ or CD8+ T cells sorted from blood, collected in a trial of the OX40 agonist ivuxolimab. These receptors were obtained from an adult with an advanced solid tumor such as melanoma, head and neck, liver or kidney cancer. Each CDR3 is given with its conserved first and last residue. The D gene is left open where the match is weak. Where a row states a size, it is once, few, many or the class of an expanded clone; other rows omit it.

abundance: .; v_gene: TRBV4-1; j_gene: TRBJ2-7; d_gene: .; CDR3aa: CASSQDEGVGYEQYF; CDR3nt: TGCGCCAGCAGCCAAGATGAAGGGGTCGGCTACGAGCAGTACTTC
abundance: .; v_gene: TRBV19; j_gene: TRBJ2-5; d_gene: TRBD2; CDR3aa: CASSSRRMAGGQETQYF; CDR3nt: TGTGCCAGTAGTTCCCGCAGGATGGCGGGAGGGCAAGAGACCCAGTACTTC
abundance: .; v_gene: TRBV28; j_gene: TRBJ2-1; d_gene: .; CDR3aa: CASSLLGLVLNEQFF; CDR3nt: TGTGCCAGCAGTTTACTGGGGTTAGTTTTGAATGAGCAGTTCTTC
abundance: .; v_gene: TRBV28; j_gene: TRBJ1-3; d_gene: .; CDR3aa: CASSSKQEISGNTIYF; CDR3nt: TGTGCCAGCAGTTCCAAACAGGAAATCTCTGGAAACACCATATATTTT
abundance: .; v_gene: TRBV6-5; j_gene: TRBJ2-1; d_gene: TRBD2; CDR3aa: CASSKLAGSIDEQFF; CDR3nt: TGTGCCAGCAGTAAACTAGCGGGAAGTATCGATGAGCAGTTCTTC
abundance: once; v_gene: TRBV7-9; j_gene: TRBJ2-3; d_gene: .; CDR3aa: CASSFVSSTDTQYF; CDR3nt: TGTGCCAGCAGCTTTGTCTCTAGCACAGATACGCAGTATTTT
abundance: .; v_gene: TRBV27; j_gene: TRBJ2-7; d_gene: TRBD2; CDR3aa: CASSRTSGLGEQYF; CDR3nt: TGTGCCAGCAGTCGGACTAGCGGGTTGGGCGAGCAGTACTTC
abundance: .; v_gene: TRBV30; j_gene: TRBJ2-1; d_gene: .; CDR3aa: CAWSGLSGLAYNEQFF; CDR3nt: TGTGCCTGGAGTGGCCTTTCGGGACTCGCCTACAATGAGCAGTTCTTC
abundance: .; v_gene: TRBV4-1; j_gene: TRBJ2-1; d_gene: .; CDR3aa: CASSGTGKVGNEQFF; CDR3nt: TGCGCCAGCAGCGGTACAGGGAAGGTCGGCAATGAGCAGTTCTTC
abundance: few; v_gene: TRBV5-1; j_gene: TRBJ2-1; d_gene: TRBD1; CDR3aa: CASSGSHGTGAYNEQFF; CDR3nt: TGCGCCAGCAGCGGGAGCCACGGGACAGGGGCCTACAATGAGCAGTTCTTC
abundance: .; v_gene: TRBV7-9; j_gene: TRBJ2-1; d_gene: .; CDR3aa: CASSLKGPLGSSYNEQFF; CDR3nt: TGTGCCAGCAGCTTAAAAGGGCCCCTAGGAAGCTCCTACAATGAGCAGTTCTTC
abundance: .; v_gene: TRBV4-2; j_gene: TRBJ2-1; d_gene: .; CDR3aa: CASSQGGQAYNEQFF; CDR3nt: TGTGCCAGCAGCCAAGGCGGGCAGGCCTACAATGAGCAGTTCTTC